Described below is a single T cell receptor beta chain sequence and its context. The CDR3 spans 16 residues. Germline loops: CDR1 SGHNT, CDR2 YYREEE (reference sequence). V lost 4 bases and J lost 0, with 14 bases in between. In the study's own analysis: Reference gene primers were amplified, and this amplification served to estimate nucleated cell counts. TCRdb's copy holds only in-frame clones and misses some; the assay was immunoSEQ multiplex PCR. V and J calls plus clone size are reproduced from that table; the DNA served to infer D and trimming. Altogether under 300,000 clones are present, around 84% being singletons, with the ten largest covering approximately 1.4%. This sample was included in a study of blood T cell repertoires in COVID-19. Looking at the study overall: Specimens from acute and convalescent COVID-19 originated in the United States, Italy and Spain. T cells, B-cell-depleted T cells, or PBMCs supplied cDNA or gDNA.

J is TRBJ2-1 and V is TRBV5-4; possibly TRBD2 for D (6 bases). Sequenced material: peripheral blood. This clonotype was sampled from a woman aged 40-49 years who had recovered from COVID-19. The CDR3 here is CASSLDNSGSYNEQFF. The DNA for the CDR3 is TGTGCCAGCAGCCTAGATAATAGCGGCTCCTACAATGAGCAGTTCTTC.